This T cell receptor (beta chain) was obtained from a study of naive and memory T cell subsets. The treatment: skin biopsy from PPD injection site in Mantoux-positive individual. An oligonucleotide containing a UMI was ligated to the 3' end of TCR cDNA. This clonotype was recorded a few times. Amplification of ligated cDNA took four PCR rounds with SP2 and nested alpha and beta constant primers. MiXCR was run by TCRdb on the UMI-ligation and nested PCR reads, yielding one entry per CDR3 protein. The sample has tens of thousands of distinct CDR3 sequences; roughly 11% are singletons. From germline, CDR1 is DFQATT and CDR2 SNEGSKA (reference sequence). The CDR3 is 16 residues long. The V segment lost 0 bases and the J segment 5 bases; nucleotides outside the gene matches: 12.

This chain joins TRBV20-1 and TRBJ2-7; TRBD2 agrees at 8 bases. The sequencing used skin, collected from a tuberculin skin test site. The clonotype comes from an adult in good health. CDR3 sequence reads: CSARDAAGVGIHEQYF. CDR3 coding DNA: TGCAGTGCTAGAGATGCAGCGGGAGTGGGCATCCACGAGCAGTACTTC.